The rows below give T cell receptor beta chains drawn from one sample of a study of cytotoxic CD8 clonotypes in ibrutinib-treated CLL. This table comes from immunoSEQ multiplex PCR, and its TCRdb copy is limited to in-frame clones, with some not included. Counted here are approximately 100,000 clones, around 77% occurring once; the ten biggest clones make up around 25%. The sequences come from PBMCs, collected after 24 months of ibrutinib treatment. These receptors were collected from a human donor with chronic lymphocytic leukemia. The CDR3 runs from the conserved cysteine through the conserved F or W. Only some rows state a clone size, as once, few, many or a class for expanded clones.

CATSRDTATQHF TRBV15 once TRBJ1-5
CASSARGSTGELFF TRBV7-3 . TRBJ2-2
CAWSGATSGGGFGEQFF TRBV30 . TRBJ2-1
CASSDQRGSSTDTQYF TRBV6-1 . TRBJ2-3
CASSATSGLQGEQFF TRBV9 . TRBJ2-1
CASSVGLTGLNTEAFF TRBV9 few TRBJ1-1
CASSLQGPSSYNEQFF TRBV7-3 . TRBJ2-1
CSVETTGYGGYTF TRBV29-1 few TRBJ1-2
CSVEESETGELFF TRBV29-1 . TRBJ2-2
CASRATSGELFF TRBV5-1 . TRBJ2-2
CASSLGSIAGVLETQYF TRBV11-2 . TRBJ2-5
CASSRLLPSSYGYTF TRBV19 . TRBJ1-2
CASSMRTGGIDEQYF TRBV9 . TRBJ2-7
CASSDRGEKLFF TRBV5-6 few TRBJ1-4
CASSPMGQPRDEAFF TRBV7-9 . TRBJ1-1
CASSLTGLYPFF TRBV5-6 few TRBJ1-1
CASSLVVGPHEQYF TRBV7-8 . TRBJ2-7
CASSLSRGQETQYF TRBV7-2 . TRBJ2-5
CASSLGAEGEKLFF TRBV27 . TRBJ1-4
CASSRLAGDSDEQYF TRBV18 few TRBJ2-7
CASSWRDRDNSPLHF TRBV5-1 few TRBJ1-6
CASSHGQGQGAFF TRBV27 . TRBJ1-1
CASSPSPGLAVETQYF TRBV7-9 . TRBJ2-5
CASSLGSGGPPSGANVLTF TRBV4-2 many TRBJ2-6
CSGRDNSYEQYF TRBV29-1 . TRBJ2-7
CASSIGQGRTEAFF TRBV5-4 . TRBJ1-1
CASSFSGATYNEQFF TRBV7-3 . TRBJ2-1
CASSLDPPTANTGELFF TRBV11-2 . TRBJ2-2
CASSTSRGLGETQYF TRBV27 . TRBJ2-5
CAISGAGRDTDTQYF TRBV10-3 . TRBJ2-3
CASSPGLAGALFSYEQYF TRBV18 few TRBJ2-7
CASSFSENTEAFF TRBV7-7 . TRBJ1-1
CASSESLGLAGGNEQFF TRBV6-1 . TRBJ2-1
CASSQDQYGYTF TRBV4-2 . TRBJ1-2
CASSSKPPGVHEQFF TRBV27 . TRBJ2-1
CASSLAGEGGTDTQYF TRBV7-6 . TRBJ2-3
CASRTGGQETQYF TRBV6-1 . TRBJ2-5
CASSWGQELAKNIQYF TRBV6-6 few TRBJ2-4
CASSETEQFF TRBV25-1 . TRBJ2-1
CASSLSWGQGHEQYF TRBV27 . TRBJ2-7
CASSEALGKTYEQYF TRBV6-1 few TRBJ2-7
CASSTSTGGNTEAFF TRBV9 . TRBJ1-1
CASRQNRNTEAFF TRBV12-2 few TRBJ1-1
CAWTSTGELFF TRBV30 few TRBJ2-2
CASSIGEAYYGYTF TRBV19 . TRBJ1-2
CSVEGRGVSYGYTF TRBV29-1 . TRBJ1-2
CASSPPSVRGRTGELFF TRBV18 . TRBJ2-2
CASSFPWDREDEQYF TRBV7-8 once TRBJ2-7
CASRGDPTYEQYF TRBV6-1 once TRBJ2-7
CAISGDRGGEQYF TRBV10-3 . TRBJ2-7